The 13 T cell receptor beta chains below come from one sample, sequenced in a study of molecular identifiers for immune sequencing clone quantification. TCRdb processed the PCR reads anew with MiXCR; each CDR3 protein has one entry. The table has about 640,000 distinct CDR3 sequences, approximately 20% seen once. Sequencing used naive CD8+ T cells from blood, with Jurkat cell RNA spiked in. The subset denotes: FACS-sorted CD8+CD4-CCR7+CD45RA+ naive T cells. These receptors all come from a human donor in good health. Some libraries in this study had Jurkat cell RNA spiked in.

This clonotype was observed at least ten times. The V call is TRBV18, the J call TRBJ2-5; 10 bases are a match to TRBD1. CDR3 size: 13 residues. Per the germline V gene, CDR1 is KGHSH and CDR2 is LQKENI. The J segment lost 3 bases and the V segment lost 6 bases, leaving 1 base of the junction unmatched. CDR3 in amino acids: CASSGTGEETQYF. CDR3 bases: TGTGCCAGCTCCGGGACAGGGGAAGAGACCCAGTACTTC. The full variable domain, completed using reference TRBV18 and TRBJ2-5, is NAGVMQNPRHLVRRRGQEARLRCSPMKGHSHVYWYRQLPEEGLKFMVYLQKENIIDESGMPKERFSAEFPKEGPSILRIQQVVRGDSAAYFCASSGTGEETQYFGPGTRLLVL.

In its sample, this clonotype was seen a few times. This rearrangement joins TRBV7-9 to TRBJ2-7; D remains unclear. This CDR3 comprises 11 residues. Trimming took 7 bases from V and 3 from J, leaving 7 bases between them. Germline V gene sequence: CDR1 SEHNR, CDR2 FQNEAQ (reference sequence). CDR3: CASTDNYEQYF. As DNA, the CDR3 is TGTGCCAGCACGGATAACTACGAGCAGTACTTC.

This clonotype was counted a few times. The CDR3 protein is CAYSTGPSYEQYF. In DNA form, the CDR3 reads TGTGCCTATTCAACAGGGCCCTCCTACGAGCAGTACTTC. V usage is TRBV7-9 and J usage is TRBJ2-7; weak D call: TRBD1 (6 bases). V was cut by 11 bases and J by 0 bases, with 14 bases left in between. The germline CDR1 and CDR2 sequences are SEHNR and FQNEAQ (reference sequence). The CDR3 loop spans 13 amino acids. Variable domain in full (rest from reference TRBV7-9 and TRBJ2-7): DTGVSQNPRHKITKRGQNVTFRCDPISEHNRLYWYRQTLGQGPEFLTYFQNEAQLEKSRLLSDRFSAERPKGSFSTLEIQRTEQGDSAMYLCAYSTGPSYEQYFGPGTRLTVT.

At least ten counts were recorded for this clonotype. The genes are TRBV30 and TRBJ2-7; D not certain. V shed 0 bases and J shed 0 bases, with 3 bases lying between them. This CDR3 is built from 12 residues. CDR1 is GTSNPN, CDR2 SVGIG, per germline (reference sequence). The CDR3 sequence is CAWSVLSYEQYF. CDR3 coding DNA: TGTGCCTGGAGTGTCCTCTCCTACGAGCAGTACTTC.

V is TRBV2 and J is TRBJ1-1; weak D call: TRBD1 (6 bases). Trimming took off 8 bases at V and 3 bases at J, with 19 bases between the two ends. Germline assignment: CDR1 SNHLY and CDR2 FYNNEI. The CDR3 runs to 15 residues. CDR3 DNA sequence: TGTGCCAGCCGGTTTAGGGGGGTGGAGGACACTGAAGCTTTCTTT. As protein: CASRFRGVEDTEAFF. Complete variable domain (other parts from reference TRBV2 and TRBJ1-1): EPEVTQTPSHQVTQMGQEVILRCVPISNHLYFYWYRQILGQKVEFLVSFYNNEISEKSEIFDDQFSVERPDGSNFTLKIRSTKLEDSAMYFCASRFRGVEDTEAFFGQGTRLTVV.

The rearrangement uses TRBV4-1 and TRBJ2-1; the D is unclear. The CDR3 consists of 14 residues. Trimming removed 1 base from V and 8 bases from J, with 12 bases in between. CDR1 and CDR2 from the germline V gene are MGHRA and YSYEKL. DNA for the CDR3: TGCGCCAGCAGCCAAGTTAACGGCCGCGATGAGCAGTTCTTC. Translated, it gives CASSQVNGRDEQFF.

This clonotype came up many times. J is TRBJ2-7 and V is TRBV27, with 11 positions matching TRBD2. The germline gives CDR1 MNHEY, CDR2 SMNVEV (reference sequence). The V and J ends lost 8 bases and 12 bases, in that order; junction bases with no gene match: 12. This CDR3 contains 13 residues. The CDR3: CASEGLAVPKRYF. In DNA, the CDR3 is TGTGCCAGCGAGGGACTAGCGGTACCTAAACGGTACTTC.

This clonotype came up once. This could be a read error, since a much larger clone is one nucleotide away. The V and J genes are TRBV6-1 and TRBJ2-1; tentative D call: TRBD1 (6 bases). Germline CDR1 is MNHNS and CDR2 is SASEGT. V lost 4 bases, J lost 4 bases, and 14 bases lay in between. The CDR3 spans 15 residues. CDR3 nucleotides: TGTGCCAGCAGTGGGCTACTCCAGGGGTACAATGAGCAGTTCTTC. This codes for CASSGLLQGYNEQFF.

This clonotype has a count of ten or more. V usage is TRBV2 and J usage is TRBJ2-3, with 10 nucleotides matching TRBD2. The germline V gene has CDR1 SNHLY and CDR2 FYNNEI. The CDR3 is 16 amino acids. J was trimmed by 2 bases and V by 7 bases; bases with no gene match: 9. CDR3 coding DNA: TGTGCCAGCACTCCCAGTCTAGCGGGAGACACAGATACGCAGTATTTT. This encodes CASTPSLAGDTDTQYF.

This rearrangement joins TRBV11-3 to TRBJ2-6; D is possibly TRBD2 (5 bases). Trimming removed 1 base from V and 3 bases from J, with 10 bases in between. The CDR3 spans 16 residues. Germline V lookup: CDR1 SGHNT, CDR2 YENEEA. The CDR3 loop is CASSLGTGSGANVLTF. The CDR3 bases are TGTGCCAGCAGCTTAGGCACGGGGAGTGGGGCCAACGTCCTGACTTTC.

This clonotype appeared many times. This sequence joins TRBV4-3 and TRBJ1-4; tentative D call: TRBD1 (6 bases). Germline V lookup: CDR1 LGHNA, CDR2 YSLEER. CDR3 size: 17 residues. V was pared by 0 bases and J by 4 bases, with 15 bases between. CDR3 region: CASSQEGFGQINEKLFF. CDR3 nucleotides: TGCGCCAGCAGCCAAGAGGGTTTTGGACAGATTAATGAAAAACTGTTTTTT.

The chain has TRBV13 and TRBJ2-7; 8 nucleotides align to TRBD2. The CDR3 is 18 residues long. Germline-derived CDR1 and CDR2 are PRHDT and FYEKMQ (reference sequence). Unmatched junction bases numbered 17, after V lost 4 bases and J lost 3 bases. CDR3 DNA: TGTGCCAGCAGCTCATACTCCCGGGGAGCGGGGGCTGGCTACGAGCAGTACTTC. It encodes CASSSYSRGAGAGYEQYF.

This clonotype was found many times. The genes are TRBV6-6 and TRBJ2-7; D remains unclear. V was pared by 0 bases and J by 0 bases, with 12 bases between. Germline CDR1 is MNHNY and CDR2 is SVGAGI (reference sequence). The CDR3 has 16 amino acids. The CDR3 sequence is CASSYSSPETSYEQYF. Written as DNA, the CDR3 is TGTGCCAGCAGTTACTCGAGTCCGGAGACCTCCTACGAGCAGTACTTC.